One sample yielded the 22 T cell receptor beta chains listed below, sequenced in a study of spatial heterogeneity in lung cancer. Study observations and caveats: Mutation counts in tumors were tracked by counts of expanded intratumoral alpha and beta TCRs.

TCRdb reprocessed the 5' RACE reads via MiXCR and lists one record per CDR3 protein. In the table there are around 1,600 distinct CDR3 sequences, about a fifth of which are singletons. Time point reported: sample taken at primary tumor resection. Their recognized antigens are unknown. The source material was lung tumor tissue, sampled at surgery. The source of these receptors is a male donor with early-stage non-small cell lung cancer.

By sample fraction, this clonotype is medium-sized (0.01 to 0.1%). CDR3 amino acids: CASSSQNTEAFF. The DNA for the CDR3 is TGCGCCAGCAGCTCCCAGAACACTGAAGCTTTCTTT. V and J are TRBV5-1 and TRBJ1-1; no clear D gene. The CDR3 spans 12 residues. Trimming shortened V by 3 bases and J by 1 base, and 4 bases separated the two germline ends. The germline V gene encodes CDR1 SGHRS and CDR2 YFSETQ.

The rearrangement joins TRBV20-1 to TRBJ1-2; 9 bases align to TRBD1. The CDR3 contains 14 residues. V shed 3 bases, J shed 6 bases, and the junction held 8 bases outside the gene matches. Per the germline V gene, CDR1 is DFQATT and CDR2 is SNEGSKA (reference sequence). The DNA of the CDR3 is TGCAGTGCTAGGTCCGGGACAGGGATGAATGGCTACACCTTC. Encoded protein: CSARSGTGMNGYTF.

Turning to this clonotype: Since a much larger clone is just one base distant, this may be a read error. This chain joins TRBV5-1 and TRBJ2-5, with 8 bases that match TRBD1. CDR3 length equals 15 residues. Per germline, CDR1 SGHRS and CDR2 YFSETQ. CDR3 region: CASSLGTGRPETRYF. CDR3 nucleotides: TGCGCCAGCAGCTTGGGGACAGGGAGGCCAGAGACCCGGTACTTC.

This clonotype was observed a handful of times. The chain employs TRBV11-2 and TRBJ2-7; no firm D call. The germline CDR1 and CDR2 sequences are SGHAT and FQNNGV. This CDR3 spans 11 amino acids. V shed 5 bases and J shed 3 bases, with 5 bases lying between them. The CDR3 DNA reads TGTGCCAGCAGCCATCACTACGAGCAGTACTTC. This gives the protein CASSHHYEQYF. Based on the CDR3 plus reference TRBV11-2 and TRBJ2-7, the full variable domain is EAGVAQSPRYKIIEKRQSVAFWCNPISGHATLYWYQQILGQGPKLLIQFQNNGVVDDSQLPKDRFSAERLKGVDSTLKIQPAKLEDSAVYLCASSHHYEQYFGPGTRLTVT.

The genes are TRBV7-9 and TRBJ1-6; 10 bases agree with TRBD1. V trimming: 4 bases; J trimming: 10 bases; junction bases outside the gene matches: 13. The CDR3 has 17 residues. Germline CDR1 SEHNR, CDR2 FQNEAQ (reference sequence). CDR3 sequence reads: CASSSHEGQGSGSPLHF. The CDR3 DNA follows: TGTGCCAGCAGCTCACATGAGGGACAGGGGTCTGGATCACCCCTCCACTTT.

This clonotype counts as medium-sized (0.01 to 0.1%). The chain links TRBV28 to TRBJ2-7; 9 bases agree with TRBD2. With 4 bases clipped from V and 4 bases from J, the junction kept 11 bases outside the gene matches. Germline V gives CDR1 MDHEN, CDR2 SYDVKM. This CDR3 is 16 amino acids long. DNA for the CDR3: TGTGCCAGCAGTTCGGGGACTAGCTGGAAAGTATACGAGCAGTACTTC. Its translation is CASSSGTSWKVYEQYF.

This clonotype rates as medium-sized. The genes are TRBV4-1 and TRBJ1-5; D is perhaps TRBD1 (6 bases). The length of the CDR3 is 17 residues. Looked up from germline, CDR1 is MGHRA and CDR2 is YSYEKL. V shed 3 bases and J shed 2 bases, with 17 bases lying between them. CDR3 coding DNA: TGCGCCAGCAGCCAGGGGGCTGGGGCGGAGGGCAATCAGCCCCAGCATTTT. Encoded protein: CASSQGAGAEGNQPQHF.

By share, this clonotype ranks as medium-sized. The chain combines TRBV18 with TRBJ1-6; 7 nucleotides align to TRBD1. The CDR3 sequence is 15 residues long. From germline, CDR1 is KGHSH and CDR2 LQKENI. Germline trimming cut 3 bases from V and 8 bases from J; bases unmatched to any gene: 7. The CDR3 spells CASSPPGQAYSPLHF. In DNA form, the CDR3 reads TGTGCCAGCTCACCCCCAGGACAGGCTTATTCACCCCTCCACTTT.

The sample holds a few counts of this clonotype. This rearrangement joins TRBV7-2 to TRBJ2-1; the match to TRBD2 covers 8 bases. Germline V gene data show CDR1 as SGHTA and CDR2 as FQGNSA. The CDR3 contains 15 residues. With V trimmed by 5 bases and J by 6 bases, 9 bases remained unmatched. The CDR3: CASSLPLTSGNEQFF. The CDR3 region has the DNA TGTGCCAGCAGCCTTCCTCTCACTAGCGGCAATGAGCAGTTCTTC.

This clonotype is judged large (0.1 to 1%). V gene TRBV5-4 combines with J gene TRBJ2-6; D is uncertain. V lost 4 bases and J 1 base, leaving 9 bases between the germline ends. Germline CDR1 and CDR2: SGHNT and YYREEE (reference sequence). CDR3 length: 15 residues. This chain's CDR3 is CASSLGTSGANVLTF. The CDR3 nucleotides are TGTGCCAGCAGCCTGGGCACGTCTGGGGCCAACGTCCTGACTTTC.

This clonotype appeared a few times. The CDR3 reads CASSEYFTGGVSTEAFF. The CDR3 coding sequence is TGTGCCAGCAGCGAGTACTTCACAGGGGGGGTGAGCACTGAAGCTTTCTTT. V usage is TRBV7-2 and J usage is TRBJ1-1; 8 positions match TRBD1. Germline lookup yields CDR1 SGHTA and CDR2 FQGNSA. The trim removed 5 bases at V and 4 bases at J, leaving 15 bases unmatched. The CDR3 runs 17 residues.

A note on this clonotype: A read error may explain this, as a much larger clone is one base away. CDR3 region: CASSIGYTEAFF. In DNA, the CDR3 is TGTGCCAGTAGTATTGGGTACACTGAAGCTTTCTTT. The chain recombines TRBV19 with TRBJ1-1; D uncertain. The CDR3 covers 12 residues. V lost 3 bases and J 3 bases, leaving 5 bases between the germline ends. Per germline, CDR1 LNHDA and CDR2 SQIVND (reference sequence).

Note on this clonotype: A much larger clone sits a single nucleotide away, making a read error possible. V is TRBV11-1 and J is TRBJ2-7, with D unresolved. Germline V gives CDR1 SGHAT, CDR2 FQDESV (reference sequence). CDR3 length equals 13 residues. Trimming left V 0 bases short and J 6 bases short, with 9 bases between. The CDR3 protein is CASSLAPILEQYF. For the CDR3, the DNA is TGTGCCAGCAGCTTAGCCCCGATTCTCGAGCAGTACTTC.

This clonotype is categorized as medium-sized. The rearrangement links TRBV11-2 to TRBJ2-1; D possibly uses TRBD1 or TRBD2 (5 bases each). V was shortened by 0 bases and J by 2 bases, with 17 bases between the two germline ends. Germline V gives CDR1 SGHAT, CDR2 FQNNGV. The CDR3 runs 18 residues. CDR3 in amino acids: CASSLDQRIWGTYNEQFF. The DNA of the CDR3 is TGTGCCAGCAGCTTAGACCAACGAATTTGGGGGACCTACAATGAGCAGTTCTTC.

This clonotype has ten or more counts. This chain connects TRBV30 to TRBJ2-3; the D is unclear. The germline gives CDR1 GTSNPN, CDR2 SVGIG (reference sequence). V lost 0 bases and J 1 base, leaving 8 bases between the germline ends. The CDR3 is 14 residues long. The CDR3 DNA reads TGTGCCTGGAGTGTAGGTGTGGGCACAGATACGCAGTATTTT. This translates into CAWSVGVGTDTQYF.

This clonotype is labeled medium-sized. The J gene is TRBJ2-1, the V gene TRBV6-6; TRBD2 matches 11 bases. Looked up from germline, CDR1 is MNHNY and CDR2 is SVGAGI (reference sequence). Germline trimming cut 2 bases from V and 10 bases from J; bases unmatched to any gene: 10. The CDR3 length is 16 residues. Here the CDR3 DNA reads TGTGCCAGCAGTTACGGAGGTCTAGCGGGGGGATTCGAGCAGTTCTTC. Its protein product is CASSYGGLAGGFEQFF.

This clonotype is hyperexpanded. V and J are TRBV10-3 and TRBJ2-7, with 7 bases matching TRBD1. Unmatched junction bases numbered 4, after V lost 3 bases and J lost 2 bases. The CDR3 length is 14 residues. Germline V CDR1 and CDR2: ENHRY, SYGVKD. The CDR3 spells CAISEGTAAYEQYF. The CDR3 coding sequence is TGTGCCATCAGTGAAGGGACAGCGGCCTACGAGCAGTACTTC.

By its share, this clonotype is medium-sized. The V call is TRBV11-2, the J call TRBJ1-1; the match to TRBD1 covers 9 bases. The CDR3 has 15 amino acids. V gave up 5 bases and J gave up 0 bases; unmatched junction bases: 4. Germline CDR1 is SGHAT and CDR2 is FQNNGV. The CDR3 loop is CASSGQGTMNTEAFF. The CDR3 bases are TGTGCCAGCAGCGGACAGGGGACGATGAACACTGAAGCTTTCTTT.

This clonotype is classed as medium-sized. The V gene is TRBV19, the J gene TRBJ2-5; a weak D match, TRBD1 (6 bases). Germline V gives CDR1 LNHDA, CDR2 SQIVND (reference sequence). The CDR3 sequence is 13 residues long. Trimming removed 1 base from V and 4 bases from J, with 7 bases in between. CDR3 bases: TGTGCCAGTAGTATAGGAGGGGGAGAGACCCAGTACTTC. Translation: CASSIGGGETQYF.

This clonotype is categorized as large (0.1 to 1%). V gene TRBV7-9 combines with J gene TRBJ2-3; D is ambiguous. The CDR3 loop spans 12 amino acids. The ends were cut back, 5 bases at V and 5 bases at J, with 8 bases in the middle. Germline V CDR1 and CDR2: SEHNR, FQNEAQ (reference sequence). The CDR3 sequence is CASSTQRDTQYF. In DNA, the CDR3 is TGTGCCAGCAGCACACAGCGAGATACGCAGTATTTT.

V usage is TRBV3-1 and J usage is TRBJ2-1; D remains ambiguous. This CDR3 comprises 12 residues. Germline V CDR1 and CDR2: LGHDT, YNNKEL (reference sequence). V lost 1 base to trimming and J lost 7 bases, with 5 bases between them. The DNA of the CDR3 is TGTGCCAGCAGCCAAGGCCAAAATGAGCAGTTCTTC. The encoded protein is CASSQGQNEQFF.

The CDR3 sequence: CASSPDPDPSSYTF. The DNA of the CDR3 is TGTGCCAGCAGCCCCGACCCAGACCCGTCATCCTACACCTTC. The V and J genes are TRBV9 and TRBJ1-2; D uncertain. V lost 4 bases and J lost 10, with 20 bases in between. The CDR3 is 14 residues long. CDR1 and CDR2 (germline): SGDLS, YYNGEE.